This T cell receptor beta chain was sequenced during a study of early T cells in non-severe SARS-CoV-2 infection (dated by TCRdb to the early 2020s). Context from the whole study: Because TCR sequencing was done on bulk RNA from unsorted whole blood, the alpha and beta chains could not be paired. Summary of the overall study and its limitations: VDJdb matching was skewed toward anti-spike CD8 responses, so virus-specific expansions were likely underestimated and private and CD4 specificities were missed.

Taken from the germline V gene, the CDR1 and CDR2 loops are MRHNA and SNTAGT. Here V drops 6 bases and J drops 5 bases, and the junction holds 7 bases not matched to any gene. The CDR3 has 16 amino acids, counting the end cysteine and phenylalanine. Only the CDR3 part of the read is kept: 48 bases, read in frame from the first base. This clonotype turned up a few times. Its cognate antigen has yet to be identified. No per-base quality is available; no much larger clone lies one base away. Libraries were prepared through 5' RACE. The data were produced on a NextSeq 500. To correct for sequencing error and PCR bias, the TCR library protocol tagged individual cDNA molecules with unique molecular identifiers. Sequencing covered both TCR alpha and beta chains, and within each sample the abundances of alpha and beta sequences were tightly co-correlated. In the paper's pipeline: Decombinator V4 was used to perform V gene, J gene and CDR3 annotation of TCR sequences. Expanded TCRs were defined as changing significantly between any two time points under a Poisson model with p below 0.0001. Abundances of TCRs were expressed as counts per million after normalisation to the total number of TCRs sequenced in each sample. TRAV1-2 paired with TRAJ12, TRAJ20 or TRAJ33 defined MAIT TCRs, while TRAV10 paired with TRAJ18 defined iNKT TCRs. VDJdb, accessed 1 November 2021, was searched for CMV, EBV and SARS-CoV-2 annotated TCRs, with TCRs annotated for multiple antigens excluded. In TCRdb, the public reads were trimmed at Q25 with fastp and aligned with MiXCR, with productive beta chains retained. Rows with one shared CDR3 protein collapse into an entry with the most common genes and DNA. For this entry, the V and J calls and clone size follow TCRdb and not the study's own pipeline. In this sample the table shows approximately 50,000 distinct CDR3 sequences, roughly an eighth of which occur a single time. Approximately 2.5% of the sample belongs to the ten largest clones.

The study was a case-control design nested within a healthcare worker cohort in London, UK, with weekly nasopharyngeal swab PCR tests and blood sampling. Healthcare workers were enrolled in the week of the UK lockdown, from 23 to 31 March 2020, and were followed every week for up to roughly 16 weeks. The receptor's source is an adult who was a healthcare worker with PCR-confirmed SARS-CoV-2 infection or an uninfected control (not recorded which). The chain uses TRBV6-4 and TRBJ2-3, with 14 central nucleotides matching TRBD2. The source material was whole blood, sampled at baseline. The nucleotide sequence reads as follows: TGTGCCAGCAGCGAAGGACTAGCGGGAGGAGGAGATACGCAGTATTTT. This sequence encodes CASSEGLAGGGDTQYF.